The entry that follows covers one T cell receptor (beta chain) sequence. Its antigen is not known. Repertoires were generated with immunoSEQ multiplex PCR, while TCRdb's copy carries only in-frame clones and drops some. In the table there are about 2 million clones, approximately 94% of which are singletons. Only CD45RO-negative cells positively selected for CCR7 counted as naive CD8 cells, so terminally differentiated effector memory CD45RA+ cells were excluded. The record originates from a study of shared clonotypes between healthy human individuals. The wider study: The study used three CD4 naive, three CD4 memory, two CD8 naive and one CD8 memory plate per donor. Notes on the study in general: Large depth notwithstanding, sorted-subset sequencing proved incomplete by rarefaction.

Germline V lookup: CDR1 MNHEY, CDR2 SMNVEV (reference sequence). CDR3 length equals 13 residues. V shed 7 bases, J shed 12 bases, and the junction held 11 bases outside the gene matches. The TCR was taken from a man aged 18 to 30 in good health. Sequencing used naive CD8+ T cells sorted from blood. The V call is TRBV27, the J call TRBJ1-1, with 10 bases matching TRBD1. The CDR3 reads CASNDPGQGKTFF. Written as DNA, the CDR3 is TGTGCCAGCAACGATCCGGGACAGGGGAAGACTTTCTTT.